This T cell receptor beta chain was identified during a study of identifying expanded T cells in peripheral blood. Study-wide results and limits: Roughly two-week clone count variance significantly increased as total template count grew. Roughly 1.1 clones differed between technical replicates, versus around 15 and 18 over time.

Turning to this clone: Its specificity is not known.

Assay: immunoSEQ multiplex PCR; the TCRdb copy retains only in-frame clones and omits some. The sample yields approximately 130,000 clones, 65% to 90% seen once. The germline V gene encodes CDR1 MRHNA and CDR2 SNTAGT. Trimming removed 7 bases at V and 5 bases at J, with 26 bases between. This CDR3 region has 17 residues. The receptor was isolated from a person aged 18 to 75 in good health. The specimen was blood. The chain employs TRBV6-4 and TRBJ1-2; weak D call: TRBD1 (6 bases). In DNA, the CDR3 is TGTGCCAGCAATACCATATTGCGGGGGCGCGGGGGGTATGGCTACACCTTC. It yields the protein CASNTILRGRGGYGYTF.